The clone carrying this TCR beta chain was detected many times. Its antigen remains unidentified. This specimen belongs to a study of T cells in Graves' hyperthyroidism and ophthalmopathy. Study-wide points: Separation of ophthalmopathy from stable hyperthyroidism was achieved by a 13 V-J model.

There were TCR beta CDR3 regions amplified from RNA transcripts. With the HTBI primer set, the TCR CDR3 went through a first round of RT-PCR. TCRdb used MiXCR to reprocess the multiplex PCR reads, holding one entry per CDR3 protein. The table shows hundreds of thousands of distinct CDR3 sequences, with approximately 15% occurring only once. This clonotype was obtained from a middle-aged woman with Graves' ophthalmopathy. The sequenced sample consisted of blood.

Here the CDR3 DNA reads TGTGCCAGCAGGGACCCGGGACAGGGGGCCACTGAAGCTTTCTTT. This codes for CASRDPGQGATEAFF. V gene TRBV3-1 combines with J gene TRBJ1-1; 12 nucleotides line up with TRBD1. This CDR3 comprises 15 residues. V dropped 6 bases and J dropped 4; count of bases not matched to a gene: 6. The germline V gene has CDR1 LGHDT and CDR2 YNNKEL (reference sequence).